This TCR beta chain was documented in a study of identifying expanded T cells in peripheral blood. The CDR3 has 11 residues. V gave up 2 bases and J gave up 6 bases, with 5 bases separating them. Germline CDR1 SEHNR, CDR2 FQNEAQ (reference sequence). Produced via immunoSEQ multiplex PCR; TCRdb's table is partial and in-frame only. The repertoire holds over 70,000 clones, 70% to 90% seen once, with roughly 19% in the top ten. Concerning this clone: Its antigen is still unknown.

Overall study results and limits: Over around two and four weeks, about 16.4 and 19 clones changed, versus more than 1 between replicates. Variance in clone template counts between approximately 2-week samples significantly increased with total template count across all healthy donors.

This chain uses TRBV7-9 with TRBJ2-7; no clear D gene. The sample consisted of blood. The clonotype originates from a person aged 18 to 70 in good health. CDR3 in amino acids: CASSLTSEQYF. CDR3 bases: TGTGCCAGCAGCTTAACAAGCGAGCAGTACTTC.